This TCR beta chain comes out of a study of blood T cell repertoires in COVID-19. Study overall: COVID-19 samples collected from the United States, Italy and Spain covered acute and convalescent phases. Sources were T cells, B-cell-depleted T cells, or PBMCs; the material itself was cDNA or gDNA.

Generated by immunoSEQ multiplex PCR, the TCRdb table keeps only in-frame clones and is missing some. The data contain 150,000 to 200,000 clones, over 70% of them singletons. The V segment lost 2 bases and the J segment 8 bases; nucleotides outside the gene matches: 9. From germline, CDR1 is LGHNA and CDR2 YNFKEQ. The CDR3 runs 16 residues. Material: peripheral blood. The gene calls are TRBV4-2 and TRBJ1-6; 7 nucleotides agree with TRBD1. This TCR derives from a man aged 60 to 69 with active or convalescent COVID-19. CDR3 loop: CASSQTLDREHSPLHF. The CDR3 region has the DNA TGTGCCAGCAGCCAAACCCTCGACAGGGAACATTCACCCCTCCACTTT.